The text below deals with one T cell receptor beta chain. This record belongs to a study of OX40 agonist ivuxolimab in advanced cancers. Sequencing was performed with immunoSEQ multiplex PCR; in TCRdb, only in-frame clones are kept and a portion is missing. The sample holds more than 55,000 clones; 75% to 90% are singletons and the top ten take about 10%. The CDR3 spans 14 residues. CDR1 and CDR2 from the germline V gene are ENHRY and SYGVKD. Trimming shortened V by 2 bases and J by 8 bases, and 13 bases separated the two germline ends. The chain uses TRBV10-3 and TRBJ2-4; possible D gene TRBD1, 5 bases. The clonotype was recovered from an adult with an advanced solid tumor such as melanoma, head and neck, liver or kidney cancer. This specimen consisted of CD4+ or CD8+ T cells sorted from blood, obtained in a trial of the OX40 agonist ivuxolimab. CDR3 residues: CAISEPKGADIQYF. For the CDR3, the DNA is TGTGCCATCAGTGAGCCGAAAGGGGCGGACATTCAGTACTTC.